Shown below are 11 T cell receptor beta chains from a single sample sequenced in a study of cytomegalovirus exposure and HLA in healthy donors. The PCR contained 60 Vbeta and 13 Jbeta primers. Libraries were prepared by immunoSEQ multiplex PCR; TCRdb keeps only in-frame clonotypes and omits some of them. The sample records about 160,000 clones, 65% to 85% being singletons. The specimen sequenced was PBMCs. The receptors were sampled from a woman aged 50 to 60 in good health and CMV-seropositive.

This chain connects TRBV11-1 to TRBJ2-5; 10 positions agree with TRBD2. Trimming removed 5 bases from V and 4 bases from J; junction bases left unmatched: 7. This CDR3 has 15 residues. The germline gives CDR1 SGHAT, CDR2 FQDESV (reference sequence). The CDR3 region has the DNA TGTGCCAGCAGCCTCATAGCGGGAGGAGTAGAGACCCAGTACTTC. Translation: CASSLIAGGVETQYF.

The J gene is TRBJ2-2, the V gene TRBV11-2, with D perhaps TRBD2 (6 bases). This CDR3 is built from 15 residues. Germline CDR1 and CDR2: SGHAT and FQNNGV. V lost 3 bases to trimming and J lost 4 bases, with 12 bases between them. This CDR3 is CASSLARGSTGELFF. The CDR3 coding sequence is TGTGCCAGCAGCTTGGCGCGGGGAAGCACCGGGGAGCTGTTTTTT. The whole variable domain, remainder taken from reference TRBV11-2 and TRBJ2-2, is EAGVAQSPRYKIIEKRQSVAFWCNPISGHATLYWYQQILGQGPKLLIQFQNNGVVDDSQLPKDRFSAERLKGVDSTLKIQPAKLEDSAVYLCASSLARGSTGELFFGEGSRLTVL.

The chain combines TRBV7-7 with TRBJ2-5; D gene ambiguous. The last part of the DNA fits TRBJ2-7 better; the J call may be wrong. The CDR3 runs 13 residues. CDR1 and CDR2 from the germline V gene are SSHAT and FNYEAQ (reference sequence). The CDR3 nucleotides are TGTGCCAGCAGCGCCGAGTCGGGTACCGAGCAGTACTTC. Protein sequence: CASSAESGTEQYF.

The table lists this clone with a few counts. Written as DNA, the CDR3 is TGTGCCAGCAGCTCTCGGGAGACCCAGTACTTC. It specifies CASSSRETQYF. The chain couples TRBV7-9 to TRBJ2-5; no definite D call. Germline V gene sequence: CDR1 SEHNR, CDR2 FQNEAQ (reference sequence). Trimming cost V 4 bases and J 5 bases, with 5 bases left between them. The CDR3 has 11 residues.

DNA of the CDR3: TGCGCCAGCAGCTTGGAACAGAACTCTGGAAACACCATATATTTT. It codes for CASSLEQNSGNTIYF. The chain joins TRBV5-1 to TRBJ1-3; D ambiguous. CDR1 and CDR2 from the germline V gene are SGHRS and YFSETQ. V was pared by 0 bases and J by 0 bases, with 7 bases between. The CDR3 is made up of 15 amino acids.

The chain couples TRBV5-1 to TRBJ1-1; possibly TRBD1 for D (5 bases). The CDR3 contains 15 residues. Trimming took 1 base from V and 0 from J, leaving 10 bases between them. The germline CDR1 and CDR2 sequences are SGHRS and YFSETQ. The CDR3 is CASSLLDTVNTEAFF. The CDR3 region has the DNA TGCGCCAGCAGCTTGTTGGACACGGTGAACACTGAAGCTTTCTTT.

The DNA of the CDR3 is TGTGCCAGCAGCGAGGGGGGGCCCTACGAGCAGTACTTC. Translation gives CASSEGGPYEQYF. V gene TRBV7-7 combines with J gene TRBJ2-5; a weak D match, TRBD2 (7 bases). The J call may be wrong; the DNA end is better matched by TRBJ2-7. CDR3 length: 13 amino acids. Germline CDR1 reads SSHAT; CDR2 reads FNYEAQ (reference sequence).

The V call is TRBV7-6, the J call TRBJ2-1; 8 positions agree with TRBD2. The CDR3 length is 19 residues. J was trimmed by 0 bases and V by 5 bases; bases with no gene match: 15. Germline assignment: CDR1 SGHVS and CDR2 FNYEAQ. As DNA, the CDR3 is TGTGCCAGCAGCCGGGGGCCGCAGATAAGCGGGAGCTCCTACAATGAGCAGTTCTTC. This gives the protein CASSRGPQISGSSYNEQFF.

In this sample, this clone turned up once. V is TRBV7-7 and J is TRBJ1-4; D not resolved. Germline CDR1 is SSHAT and CDR2 is FNYEAQ (reference sequence). The CDR3 consists of 13 residues. V shed 6 bases and J shed 3 bases, with 8 bases lying between them. The CDR3 nucleotides read TGTGCCAGCAGTCGGGTTGCTAATGAAAAACTGTTTTTT. This gives the protein CASSRVANEKLFF. Based on the CDR3 plus reference TRBV7-7 and TRBJ1-4, the full variable domain is GAGVSQSPRYKVTKRGQDVTLRCDPISSHATLYWYQQALGQGPEFLTYFNYEAQPDKSGLPSDRFSAERPEGSISTLTIQRTEQRDSAMYRCASSRVANEKLFFGSGTQLSVL.

The chain joins TRBV6-6 to TRBJ2-7; 10 nucleotides agree with TRBD1. Germline values: CDR1 MNHNY, CDR2 SVGAGI (reference sequence). The CDR3 contains 14 residues. The junction had 9 bases not matched to a gene; V was cut back by 6 bases and J by 7 bases. As DNA, the CDR3 is TGTGCCAGCAGAAAACCGGGACAGGGGTGGGAGCAGTACTTC. Protein: CASRKPGQGWEQYF.

The V call is TRBV7-3, the J call TRBJ2-2; D possibly corresponds to TRBD1 (7 bases). The CDR3 consists of 14 residues. Germline lookup yields CDR1 SGHTA and CDR2 FQGTGA. The V end lost 8 bases, the J end lost 2 bases, and 12 bases lay between the germline ends. The CDR3 here is CASGRDSNTGELFF. In nucleotides, the CDR3 is TGTGCCAGCGGGCGGGACAGTAACACCGGGGAGCTGTTTTTT.